A selection of T cell receptor beta chains follows, all from one sample in a study of CD8+CD57+ T cells in acquired aplastic anemia. TCRdb re-derived calls from the reads in MiXCR, one entry per CDR3 protein. The table has 65,000 to 85,000 distinct CDR3 sequences, around 50% seen once. Sequencing was carried out using sorted CD4+, CD8+, or CD8+CD57+ T cells (not recorded which) from PBMCs. The origin of the receptors is a human donor in good health, serving as a control. CDR3s include the opening cysteine and the closing phenylalanine or tryptophan. The order of the fields is V gene, J gene, D gene, clone size, CDR3 protein, CDR3 DNA. The D gene is left open where the match is weak. Clone sizes are given selectively: once, few, many, or a class where the clone is expanded.

TRBV29-1	TRBJ2-3	TRBD1	medium-sized	CSAELQGADGTDTQYF	TGCAGCGCTGAGTTACAGGGGGCAGATGGCACAGATACGCAGTATTTT
TRBV29-1	TRBJ2-2	TRBD2	once	CSVEGEGLAGTTGELFF	TGCAGCGTTGAAGGGGAAGGACTAGCGGGGACCACCGGGGAGCTGTTTTTT
TRBV10-3	TRBJ1-1	.	.	CAISDRRTGAFF	TGTGCCATCAGTGACAGGCGTACGGGAGCTTTCTTT
TRBV20-1	TRBJ2-7	.	many	CSARAQDRQFSYEQYF	TGCAGTGCTAGAGCCCAAGATAGACAGTTCTCCTACGAGCAGTACTTC
TRBV24-1	TRBJ2-3	.	.	CATSDDHDTQYF	TGTGCCACCAGTGACGATCACGATACGCAGTATTTT
TRBV6-5	TRBJ2-1	.	many	CASSYDAEPYNEQFF	TGTGCCAGCAGTTATGACGCGGAACCTTACAATGAGCAGTTCTTC
TRBV7-2	TRBJ2-7	TRBD2	once	CASSRNSGGAYEQYF	TGTGCCAGCAGCCGTAACAGCGGGGGGGCCTACGAGCAGTACTTC
TRBV4-1	TRBJ1-1	TRBD1	few	CASSQETGAATEAFF	TGCGCCAGCAGCCAAGAGACAGGGGCGGCCACTGAAGCTTTCTTT
TRBV11-1	TRBJ2-1	TRBD1	.	CASSTTGQTYNEQFF	TGTGCCAGCAGCACGACGGGACAGACGTACAATGAGCAGTTCTTC
TRBV5-4	TRBJ1-1	TRBD1	few	CASSPRGTENTEAFF	TGTGCCAGCAGCCCCAGGGGGACGGAGAACACTGAAGCTTTCTTT
TRBV20-1	TRBJ1-1	TRBD1	.	CSARGISGTGGPPNTEAFF	TGCAGTGCTAGAGGAATTTCCGGGACAGGGGGCCCCCCGAACACTGAAGCTTTCTTT